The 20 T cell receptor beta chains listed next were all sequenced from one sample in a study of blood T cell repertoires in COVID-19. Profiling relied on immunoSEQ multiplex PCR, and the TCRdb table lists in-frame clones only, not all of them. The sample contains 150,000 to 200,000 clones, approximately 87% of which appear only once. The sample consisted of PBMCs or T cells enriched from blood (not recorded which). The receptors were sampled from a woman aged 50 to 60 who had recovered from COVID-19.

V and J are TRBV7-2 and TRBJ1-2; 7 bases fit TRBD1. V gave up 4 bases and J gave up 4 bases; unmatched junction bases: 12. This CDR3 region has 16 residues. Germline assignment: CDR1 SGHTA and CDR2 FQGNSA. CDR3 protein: CASSSQAGTAIYGYTF. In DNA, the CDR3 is TGTGCCAGCAGCTCCCAGGCCGGGACAGCGATCTATGGCTACACCTTC.

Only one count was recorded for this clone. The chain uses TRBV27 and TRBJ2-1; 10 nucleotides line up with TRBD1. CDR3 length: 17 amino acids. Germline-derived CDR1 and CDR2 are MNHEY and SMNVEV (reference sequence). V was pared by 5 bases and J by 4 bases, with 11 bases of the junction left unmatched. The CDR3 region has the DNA TGTGCCAGCAGTGCCCGACAGGGGGCCCTAATTTACAATGAGCAGTTCTTC. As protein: CASSARQGALIYNEQFF.

As DNA, the CDR3 is TGCGCCAGCAGCTTGGAAGCCTCCTATAATTCACCCCTCCACTTT. Encoded protein: CASSLEASYNSPLHF. This chain links TRBV5-1 with TRBJ1-6; D remains unclear. The V end lost 0 bases, the J end lost 0 bases, and 4 bases lay between the germline ends. The CDR3 consists of 15 residues. Germline loops: CDR1 SGHRS, CDR2 YFSETQ.

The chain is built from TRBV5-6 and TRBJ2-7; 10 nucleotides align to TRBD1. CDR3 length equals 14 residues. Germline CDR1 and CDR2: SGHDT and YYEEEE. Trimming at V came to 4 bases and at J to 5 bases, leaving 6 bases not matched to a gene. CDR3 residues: CASSRRDRGHEQYF. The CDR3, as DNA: TGTGCCAGCAGCCGCCGGGACAGGGGACACGAGCAGTACTTC.

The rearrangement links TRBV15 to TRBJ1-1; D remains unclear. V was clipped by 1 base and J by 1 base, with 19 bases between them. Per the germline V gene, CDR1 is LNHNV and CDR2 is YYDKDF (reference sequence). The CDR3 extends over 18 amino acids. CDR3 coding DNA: TGTGCCACCAGCAGAGTGATAGTACGGGGTAACTCGAACACTGAAGCTTTCTTT. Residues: CATSRVIVRGNSNTEAFF.

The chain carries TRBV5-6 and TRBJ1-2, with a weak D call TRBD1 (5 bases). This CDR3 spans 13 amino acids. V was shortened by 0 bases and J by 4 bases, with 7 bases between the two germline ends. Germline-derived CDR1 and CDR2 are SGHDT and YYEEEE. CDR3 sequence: CASSLDRIYGYTF. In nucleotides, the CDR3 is TGTGCCAGCAGCTTGGACAGGATCTATGGCTACACCTTC.

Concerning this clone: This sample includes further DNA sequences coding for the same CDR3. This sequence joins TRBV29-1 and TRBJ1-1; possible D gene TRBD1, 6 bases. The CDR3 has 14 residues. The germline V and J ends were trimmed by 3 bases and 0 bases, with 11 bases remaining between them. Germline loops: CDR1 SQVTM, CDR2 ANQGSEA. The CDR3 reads CSVDRGGLNTEAFF. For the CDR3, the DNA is TGCAGCGTTGATAGGGGGGGATTGAACACTGAAGCTTTCTTT.

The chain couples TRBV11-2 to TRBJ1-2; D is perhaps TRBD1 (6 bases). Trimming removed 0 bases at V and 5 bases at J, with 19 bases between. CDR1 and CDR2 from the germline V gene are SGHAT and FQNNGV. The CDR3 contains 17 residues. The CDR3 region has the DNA TGTGCCAGCAGCTTAGATCTTAGGGTCCCAGGGGAGTATGGCTACACCTTC. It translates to CASSLDLRVPGEYGYTF.

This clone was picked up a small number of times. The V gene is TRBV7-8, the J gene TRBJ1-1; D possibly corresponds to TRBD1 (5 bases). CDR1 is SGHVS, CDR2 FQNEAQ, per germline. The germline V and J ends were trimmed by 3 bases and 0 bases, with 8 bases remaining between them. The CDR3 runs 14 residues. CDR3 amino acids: CASSFGAMNTEAFF. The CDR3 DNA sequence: TGTGCCAGCAGCTTTGGGGCCATGAACACTGAAGCTTTCTTT.

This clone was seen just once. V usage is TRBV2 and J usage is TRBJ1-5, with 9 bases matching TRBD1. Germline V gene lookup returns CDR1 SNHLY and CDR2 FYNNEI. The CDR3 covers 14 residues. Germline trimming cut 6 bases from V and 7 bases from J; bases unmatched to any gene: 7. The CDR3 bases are TGTGCCAGCAGGGGGGGACAGGGAACCCAGCCCCAGCATTTT. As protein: CASRGGQGTQPQHF.

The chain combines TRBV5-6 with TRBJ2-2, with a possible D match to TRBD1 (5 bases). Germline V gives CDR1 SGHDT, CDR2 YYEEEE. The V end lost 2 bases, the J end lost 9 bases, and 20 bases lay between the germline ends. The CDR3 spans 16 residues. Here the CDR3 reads CASSFLRQRTTWELFF. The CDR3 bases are TGTGCCAGCAGCTTTCTGCGACAGAGAACTACCTGGGAGCTGTTTTTT. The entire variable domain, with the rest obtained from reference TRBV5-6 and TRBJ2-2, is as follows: DAGVTQSPTHLIKTRGQQVTLRCSPKSGHDTVSWYQQALGQGPQFIFQYYEEEERQRGNFPDRFSGHQFPNYSSELNVNALLLGDSALYLCASSFLRQRTTWELFFGEGSRLTVL.

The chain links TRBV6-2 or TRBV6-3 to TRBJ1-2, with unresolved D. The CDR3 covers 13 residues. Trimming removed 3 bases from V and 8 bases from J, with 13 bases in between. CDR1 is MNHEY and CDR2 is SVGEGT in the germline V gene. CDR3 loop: CASSYGQARGYTF. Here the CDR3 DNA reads TGTGCCAGCAGTTATGGTCAGGCCAGGGGCTACACCTTC.

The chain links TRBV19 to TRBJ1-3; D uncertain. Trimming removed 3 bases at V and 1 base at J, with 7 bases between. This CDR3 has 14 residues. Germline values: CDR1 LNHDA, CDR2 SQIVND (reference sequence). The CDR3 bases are TGTGCCAGTAGTATTTCGGGTTCTGGAAACACCATATATTTT. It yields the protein CASSISGSGNTIYF.

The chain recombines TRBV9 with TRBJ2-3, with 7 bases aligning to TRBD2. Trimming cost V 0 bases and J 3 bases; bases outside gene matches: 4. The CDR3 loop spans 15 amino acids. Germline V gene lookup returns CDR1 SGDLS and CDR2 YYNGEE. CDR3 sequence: CASSVVPGGTDTQYF. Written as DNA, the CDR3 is TGTGCCAGCAGCGTAGTCCCCGGGGGGACAGATACGCAGTATTTT.

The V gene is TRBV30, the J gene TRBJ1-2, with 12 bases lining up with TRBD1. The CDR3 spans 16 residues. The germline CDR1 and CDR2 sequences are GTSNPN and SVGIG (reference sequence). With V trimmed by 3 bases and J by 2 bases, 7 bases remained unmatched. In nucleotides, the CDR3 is TGTGCCTGGAGCGAGCCGGGACAGGGGGCGAACTATGGCTACACCTTC. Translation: CAWSEPGQGANYGYTF.

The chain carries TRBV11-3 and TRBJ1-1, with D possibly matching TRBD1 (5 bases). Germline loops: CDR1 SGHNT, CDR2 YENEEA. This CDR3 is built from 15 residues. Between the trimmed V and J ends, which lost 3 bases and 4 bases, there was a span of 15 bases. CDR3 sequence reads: CASSFLSQGLTEAFF. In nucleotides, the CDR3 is TGTGCCAGCAGCTTCCTATCTCAGGGTCTCACTGAAGCTTTCTTT.

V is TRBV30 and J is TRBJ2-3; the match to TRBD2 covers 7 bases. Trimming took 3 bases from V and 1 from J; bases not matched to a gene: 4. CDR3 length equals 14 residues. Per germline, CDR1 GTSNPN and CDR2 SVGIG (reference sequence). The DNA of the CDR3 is TGTGCCTGGAGCTGGAGCGGGGGCACAGATACGCAGTATTTT. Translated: CAWSWSGGTDTQYF.

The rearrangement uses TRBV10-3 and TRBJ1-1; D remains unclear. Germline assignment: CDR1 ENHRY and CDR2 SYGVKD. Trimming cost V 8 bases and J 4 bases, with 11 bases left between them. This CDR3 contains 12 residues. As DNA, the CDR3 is TGTGCCATCGGTGGTAGTTCCACTGAAGCTTTCTTT. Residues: CAIGGSSTEAFF.

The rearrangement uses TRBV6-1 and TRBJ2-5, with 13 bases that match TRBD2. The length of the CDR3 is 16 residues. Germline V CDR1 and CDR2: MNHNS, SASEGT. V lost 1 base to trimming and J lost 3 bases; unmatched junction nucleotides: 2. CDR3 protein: CASSEGGLAGKETQYF. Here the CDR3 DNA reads TGTGCCAGCAGTGAAGGGGGACTAGCGGGGAAAGAGACCCAGTACTTC.

CDR3 residues: CASSPHPGQANTGELFF. The CDR3 nucleotides are TGTGCCAGCTCACCCCACCCGGGACAGGCCAACACCGGGGAGCTGTTTTTT. The V and J genes are TRBV18 and TRBJ2-2; 8 bases line up with TRBD1. Germline CDR1 and CDR2: KGHSH and LQKENI. Unmatched junction bases numbered 8, after V lost 3 bases and J lost 2 bases. The CDR3 has 17 amino acids.